These 15 T cell receptor beta chains were sequenced from one sample in a study of Graves' ophthalmopathy and Graves' hyperthyroidism. RNA transcripts were the source from which TCR beta CDR3 regions were amplified. HTBI primers served in a first-round RT-PCR, which a second-round multiplex PCR followed. From the multiplex PCR reads, TCRdb called clonotypes with MiXCR, one entry per CDR3 protein. This table holds fewer than 650,000 distinct CDR3 sequences, 22% found once. Material: peripheral blood. The receptors here all came from a woman aged 18-29 years with stable Graves' hyperthyroidism. Some clones in this sample may be carry-over from other donors' samples.

A remark on this clonotype: Lacking the conserved final phenylalanine or tryptophan, this CDR3 likely reflects a read error. The chain is built from TRBV28 and TRBJ1-2, with D hard to call. This CDR3 spans 15 amino acids. Germline values: CDR1 MDHEN, CDR2 SYDVKM. V was pared by 3 bases and J by 7 bases, with 18 bases between. In nucleotides, the CDR3 is TGTGCCAGCAGTTTGCCCGACAACGACTATGGTGGCTACACCGTC. Protein sequence: CASSLPDNDYGGYTV.

V is TRBV19 and J is TRBJ1-5; TRBD1 agrees at 12 bases. The CDR3 is made up of 18 amino acids. Germline V lookup: CDR1 LNHDA, CDR2 SQIVND (reference sequence). V lost 4 bases to trimming and J lost 1 base; unmatched junction nucleotides: 8. The CDR3 DNA sequence: TGTGCCAGTAGTAGGGGGGGACAGGGGGCTTGGAGCAATCAGCCCCAGCATTTT. It specifies CASSRGGQGAWSNQPQHF.

This clonotype was picked up many times. The chain combines TRBV6-1 with TRBJ1-2; 7 positions match TRBD1. CDR3 size: 16 residues. V lost 2 bases to trimming and J lost 1 base; unmatched junction nucleotides: 7. Germline loops: CDR1 MNHNS, CDR2 SASEGT. In DNA, the CDR3 is TGTGCCAGCAGTGAATCGGGACAGTCAATTAACTATGGCTACACCTTC. Protein: CASSESGQSINYGYTF.

Ten or more counts support this clonotype. CDR3 region: CSHEGLAGGYEQYF. The CDR3 DNA is TGCAGCCACGAAGGACTAGCGGGAGGCTACGAGCAGTACTTC. The chain carries TRBV20-1 and TRBJ2-7; 14 bases fit TRBD2. The CDR3 is 14 amino acids. Germline V gene sequence: CDR1 DFQATT, CDR2 SNEGSKA (reference sequence).

This clonotype was seen many times. The gene calls are TRBV6-9 and TRBJ2-5; a weak D match, TRBD2 (6 bases). CDR1 is MNHGY, CDR2 SVAAGI, per germline. The length of the CDR3 is 12 residues. Trimming shortened V by 8 bases and J by 3 bases, and 10 bases separated the two germline ends. DNA of the CDR3: TGTGCCAGCGCGGGACGGGAAGAGACCCAGTACTTC. Its protein product is CASAGREETQYF.

This rearrangement joins TRBV28 to TRBJ1-1; D is unresolved. The V and J ends lost 9 bases and 2 bases respectively, with 4 bases between them. CDR3 length: 10 amino acids. The V gene's germline CDR1 is MDHEN and CDR2 SYDVKM. The CDR3 is CARVNTEAFF. The DNA of the CDR3 is TGTGCCAGGGTCAACACTGAAGCTTTCTTT.

J is TRBJ2-5 and V is TRBV6-4; D remains unclear. Germline V gene data show CDR1 as MRHNA and CDR2 as SNTAGT. The CDR3 covers 12 residues. Trimming took off 5 bases at V and 4 bases at J, with 8 bases between the two ends. The CDR3: CASSSLTETQYF. The CDR3 nucleotides are TGTGCCAGCAGTTCCCTCACAGAGACCCAGTACTTC.

The rearrangement joins TRBV30 to TRBJ2-2; TRBD2 is a possible D gene (6 bases). CDR3 length equals 15 residues. Looked up from germline, CDR1 is GTSNPN and CDR2 is SVGIG (reference sequence). V was clipped by 2 bases and J by 2 bases, with 12 bases between them. The CDR3 loop reads CAWSRGTLNTGELFF. The CDR3 coding sequence is TGTGCCTGGAGTCGCGGGACTTTAAACACCGGGGAGCTGTTTTTT.

This clonotype was recorded many times. The chain has TRBV5-1 and TRBJ1-2; the D is unclear. V was cut by 0 bases and J by 4 bases, with 19 bases left in between. The germline gives CDR1 SGHRS, CDR2 YFSETQ. The CDR3 totals 17 residues. CDR3 in amino acids: CASSLGLGSAYVYGYTF. Written as DNA, the CDR3 is TGCGCCAGCAGCTTGGGGTTGGGATCGGCGTATGTCTATGGCTACACCTTC.

J is TRBJ2-7 and V is TRBV7-8; D possibly corresponds to TRBD2 (6 bases). The CDR3 consists of 11 residues. Trimming left V 10 bases short and J 3 bases short, with 10 bases between. Germline values: CDR1 SGHVS, CDR2 FQNEAQ. CDR3: CATSRGYEQYF. The CDR3 coding sequence is TGTGCCACCTCGCGGGGCTACGAGCAGTACTTC.

This clonotype came up many times. The chain combines TRBV10-3 with TRBJ1-1; 7 bases are shared with TRBD1. Trimming at V came to 10 bases and at J to 0 bases, leaving 11 bases not matched to a gene. This CDR3 spans 15 amino acids. Germline V lookup: CDR1 ENHRY, CDR2 SYGVKD. In nucleotides, the CDR3 is TGTGCCACCCGGACAGGAAGGGGGCTGAACACTGAAGCTTTCTTT. Amino acid sequence: CATRTGRGLNTEAFF.

This clonotype was counted ten times or more. The chain joins TRBV24-1 to TRBJ2-5; a weak D match, TRBD1 (6 bases). Germline V gives CDR1 KGHDR, CDR2 SFDVKD. This CDR3 region has 15 residues. V was trimmed by 3 bases and J by 2 bases, leaving 12 bases between them. The CDR3 nucleotides read TGTGCCACCAGTGATCCCACAGGGAATCAAGAGACCCAGTACTTC. The encoded protein is CATSDPTGNQETQYF.

This clonotype occurred many times. The CDR3: CASSYGTGDGGELFF. The CDR3 DNA is TGTGCCAGCAGTTACGGGACAGGGGATGGCGGGGAGCTGTTTTTT. The chain combines TRBV6-5 with TRBJ2-2, with TRBD1 matching 10 bases. This CDR3 has 15 amino acids. The germline CDR1 and CDR2 sequences are MNHEY and SVGAGI. V lost 2 bases, J lost 7 bases, and 4 bases stayed unmatched.

This clonotype has a count of ten or more. In nucleotides, the CDR3 is TGTGCCAGCAGCGTGACAGGGAGGACCACCGGGGAGCTGTTTTTT. This translates into CASSVTGRTTGELFF. The chain links TRBV7-3 to TRBJ2-2, with a possible D match to TRBD1 (7 bases). Trimming left V 5 bases short and J 4 bases short, with 14 bases between. Germline V gives CDR1 SGHTA, CDR2 FQGTGA. The CDR3 extends over 15 amino acids. Combining the CDR3 with reference TRBV7-3 and TRBJ2-2 gives the whole variable domain GAGVSQTPSNKVTEKGKYVELRCDPISGHTALYWYRQSLGQGPEFLIYFQGTGAADDSGLPNDRFFAVRPEGSVSTLKIQRTERGDSAVYLCASSVTGRTTGELFFGEGSRLTVL.

The V call is TRBV28, the J call TRBJ2-7; 11 bases are shared with TRBD2. Germline CDR1 and CDR2: MDHEN and SYDVKM. CDR3 size: 14 residues. The V and J ends lost 6 bases and 7 bases, in that order; junction bases with no gene match: 8. The CDR3: CASRTSGGVIEQYF. In DNA, the CDR3 is TGTGCCAGCAGAACTAGCGGGGGTGTTATAGAGCAGTACTTC.